Below, 24 T cell receptor beta chains from the same sample are listed, as sequenced in a study of cytomegalovirus exposure and HLA in healthy donors. Primers included in the PCR were 60 Vbeta and 13 Jbeta primers. Clones were sequenced by immunoSEQ multiplex PCR, and TCRdb holds only the in-frame ones, with some missing. This table holds approximately 30,000 clones, less than 70% found once. Sequencing used PBMCs. The receptors shown here come from a man aged 50 to 59 in good health and CMV-seropositive.

The rearrangement joins TRBV7-2 to TRBJ1-5; the D gene is possibly TRBD1 (6 bases). The CDR3 extends over 15 amino acids. CDR1 and CDR2 from the germline V gene are SGHTA and FQGNSA. The ends were cut back, 3 bases at V and 3 bases at J, with 12 bases in the middle. CDR3 bases: TGTGCCAGCAGCTTTGTAGGGGGAAACAATCAGCCCCAGCATTTT. This encodes CASSFVGGNNQPQHF. The complete variable domain, with remaining parts taken from reference TRBV7-2 and TRBJ1-5, reads GAGVSQSPSNKVTEKGKDVELRCDPISGHTALYWYRQSLGQGLEFLIYFQGNSAPDKSGLPSDRFSAERTGGSVSTLTIQRTQQEDSAVYLCASSFVGGNNQPQHFGDGTRLSIL.

The chain employs TRBV30 and TRBJ2-5; possible D gene TRBD1, 6 bases. This CDR3 has 12 amino acids. V lost 3 bases to trimming and J lost 4 bases, with 9 bases between them. CDR1 is GTSNPN, CDR2 SVGIG, per germline (reference sequence). CDR3 in DNA: TGTGCCTGGAGCCGAGGGGGAGAGACCCAGTACTTC. It codes for CAWSRGGETQYF.

This clone appeared a few times. The V gene is TRBV7-2, the J gene TRBJ1-2, with D tentatively TRBD1 (5 bases). This CDR3 contains 14 residues. Germline V gene lookup returns CDR1 SGHTA and CDR2 FQGNSA. The V gene lost 2 bases and the J gene lost 8 bases, with 15 bases spanning the gap. The CDR3 loop reads CASSLTDGAGGYTF. CDR3 bases: TGTGCCAGCAGCTTAACCGACGGCGCAGGGGGCTACACCTTC.

The table lists this clone with a few counts. J is TRBJ1-1 and V is TRBV2; tentative D call: TRBD1 (5 bases). Trimming stripped 5 bases from V and 1 base from J, with 11 bases between. CDR1 is SNHLY, CDR2 FYNNEI, per germline. This CDR3 comprises 14 residues. CDR3 amino acids: CASSSQGGNTEAFF. The CDR3, as DNA: TGTGCCAGCAGTAGTCAGGGAGGGAACACTGAAGCTTTCTTT. The variable domain in full, completed from reference TRBV2 and TRBJ1-1, reads EPEVTQTPSHQVTQMGQEVILRCVPISNHLYFYWYRQILGQKVEFLVSFYNNEISEKSEIFDDQFSVERPDGSNFTLKIRSTKLEDSAMYFCASSSQGGNTEAFFGQGTRLTVV.

The DNA for the CDR3 is TGCGCCAGCAGCTTGACAACAGGGGGCGGTGGCTACACCTTC. This translates into CASSLTTGGGGYTF. The chain combines TRBV5-1 with TRBJ1-2; 9 bases are a match to TRBD1. The CDR3 is 14 residues long. The V segment lost 1 base and the J segment 7 bases; nucleotides outside the gene matches: 5. CDR1 SGHRS and CDR2 YFSETQ come from the germline V gene.

V is TRBV13 and J is TRBJ2-7; D unresolved. Germline CDR1 and CDR2: PRHDT and FYEKMQ (reference sequence). CDR3 length: 14 amino acids. Trimming shortened V by 5 bases and J by 2 bases, and 13 bases separated the two germline ends. The DNA of the CDR3 is TGTGCCAGCAGCACGGTCAGGTCGACCTACGAGCAGTACTTC. Translation gives CASSTVRSTYEQYF.

V and J are TRBV29-1 and TRBJ2-1; no firm D call. The germline V and J ends were trimmed by 7 bases and 7 bases, with 2 bases remaining between them. CDR3 length: 8 residues. The germline gives CDR1 SQVTM, CDR2 ANQGSEA. The chain's CDR3 is CSANEQFF. In nucleotides, the CDR3 is TGCAGCGCTAATGAGCAGTTCTTC.

This clone was found a few times. The chain has TRBV19 and TRBJ1-2; D remains unclear. V was pared by 3 bases and J by 1 base, with 9 bases between. The length of the CDR3 is 14 residues. Germline V CDR1 and CDR2: LNHDA, SQIVND (reference sequence). Written as DNA, the CDR3 is TGTGCCAGTAGTATCGGCCGGGGTAACTATGGCTACACCTTC. Translation gives CASSIGRGNYGYTF.

J is TRBJ1-5 and V is TRBV5-1; tentatively, D is TRBD1 (5 bases). Trimming stripped 0 bases from V and 4 bases from J, with 8 bases between. Per the germline V gene, CDR1 is SGHRS and CDR2 is YFSETQ. The CDR3 sequence is 14 residues long. The CDR3 loop is CASSLESGNQPQHF. CDR3 sequence (DNA): TGCGCCAGCAGCTTGGAATCAGGGAATCAGCCCCAGCATTTT.

V and J are TRBV11-2 and TRBJ2-7; 9 bases agree with TRBD1. This CDR3 comprises 14 residues. Germline-derived CDR1 and CDR2 are SGHAT and FQNNGV. The V and J ends lost 4 bases and 3 bases, in that order; junction bases with no gene match: 4. The CDR3 nucleotides are TGTGCCAGCAGCTGGACAGGGGACCGCTACGAGCAGTACTTC. This codes for CASSWTGDRYEQYF. Drawing the rest from reference TRBV11-2 and TRBJ2-7, the complete variable domain is EAGVAQSPRYKIIEKRQSVAFWCNPISGHATLYWYQQILGQGPKLLIQFQNNGVVDDSQLPKDRFSAERLKGVDSTLKIQPAKLEDSAVYLCASSWTGDRYEQYFGPGTRLTVT.

The CDR3 region is CAWSVGLVGGETQYF. The DNA for the CDR3 is TGTGCCTGGAGTGTAGGCCTAGTTGGGGGGGAGACCCAGTACTTC. The J gene is TRBJ2-5, the V gene TRBV30, with a possible D match to TRBD2 (6 bases). CDR3 length: 15 residues. V was trimmed by 0 bases and J by 5 bases, leaving 16 bases between them. CDR1 and CDR2 from the germline V gene are GTSNPN and SVGIG (reference sequence).

In its sample, this clone was seen once. The genes are TRBV30 and TRBJ2-7; the match to TRBD1 covers 9 bases. The trim removed 0 bases at V and 4 bases at J, leaving 1 base unmatched. The CDR3 runs to 13 residues. Per the germline V gene, CDR1 is GTSNPN and CDR2 is SVGIG (reference sequence). Here the CDR3 reads CAWSVQGAYEQYF. CDR3 sequence (DNA): TGTGCCTGGAGTGTACAGGGGGCTTACGAGCAGTACTTC. The full variable domain, in which reference TRBV30 and TRBJ2-7 provide the parts outside the CDR3, is SQTIHQWPATLVQPVGSPLSLECTVEGTSNPNLYWYRQAAGRGLQLLFYSVGIGQISSEVPQNLSASRPQDRQFILSSKKLLLSDSGFYLCAWSVQGAYEQYFGPGTRLTVT.

This rearrangement joins TRBV6-5 to TRBJ2-7; 8 bases align to TRBD1. From germline, CDR1 is MNHEY and CDR2 SVGAGI. This CDR3 spans 14 amino acids. The J segment lost 4 bases and the V segment lost 6 bases, leaving 8 bases of the junction unmatched. The CDR3, as DNA: TGTGCCAGCAGCGGGGACAGGACCAATTACGAGCAGTACTTC. This gives the protein CASSGDRTNYEQYF.

This chain uses TRBV7-8 with TRBJ1-2; D might be TRBD1 (6 bases). The CDR3 loop spans 12 amino acids. Between the trimmed V and J ends, which lost 0 bases and 8 bases, there was a span of 7 bases. CDR1 and CDR2 (germline): SGHVS, FQNEAQ. Here the CDR3 DNA reads TGTGCCAGCAGCTTAGCGGGGGCCGGCTACACCTTC. As protein: CASSLAGAGYTF.

V gene TRBV11-2 combines with J gene TRBJ1-4, with 8 bases matching TRBD1. The germline gives CDR1 SGHAT, CDR2 FQNNGV. V lost 5 bases, J lost 7 bases, and 6 bases stayed unmatched. CDR3 length: 14 residues. CDR3 region: CASSLGTGSEKLFF. The DNA for the CDR3 is TGTGCCAGCAGCCTCGGGACAGGCAGTGAAAAACTGTTTTTT.

CDR3 nucleotides: TGTGCCAGCAGCTCCGACTCTGGCCAAGAGACCCAGTACTTC. This encodes CASSSDSGQETQYF. The chain carries TRBV7-7 and TRBJ2-5; D is uncertain. This CDR3 is built from 14 residues. Germline V gene sequence: CDR1 SSHAT, CDR2 FNYEAQ (reference sequence). Trimming cost V 4 bases and J 1 base, with 10 bases left between them.

This clone has more than one count but fewer than ten. The chain uses TRBV18 and TRBJ2-5, with 7 bases fitting TRBD1. Germline V gene data show CDR1 as KGHSH and CDR2 as LQKENI. J was trimmed by 2 bases and V by 3 bases; bases with no gene match: 0. CDR3 size: 13 residues. As DNA, the CDR3 is TGTGCCAGCTCACCGGGACAGCAAGAGACCCAGTACTTC. Residues: CASSPGQQETQYF.

The table lists this clone with a few counts. The J gene is TRBJ1-2, the V gene TRBV4-1, with 8 bases aligning to TRBD1. CDR1 MGHRA and CDR2 YSYEKL come from the germline V gene. Germline trimming cut 3 bases from V and 4 bases from J; bases unmatched to any gene: 10. CDR3 length: 16 residues. Here the CDR3 reads CASSHPGGQAVYGYTF. The CDR3 DNA sequence: TGCGCCAGCAGCCACCCAGGGGGACAGGCTGTCTATGGCTACACCTTC.

CDR3 nucleotide sequence: TGTGCCAGCAGCGACGGGACTAGCGGGGTCTACGAGCAGTACTTC. Translating it yields CASSDGTSGVYEQYF. The chain joins TRBV7-6 to TRBJ2-7, with TRBD2 matching over 13 bases. The CDR3 covers 15 residues. V lost 5 bases and J lost 3; bases outside the gene matches: 4. Looked up from germline, CDR1 is SGHVS and CDR2 is FNYEAQ.

The chain combines TRBV5-1 with TRBJ2-7, with 7 bases lining up with TRBD2. Germline V CDR1 and CDR2: SGHRS, YFSETQ. With V trimmed by 1 base and J by 7 bases, 8 bases remained unmatched. The CDR3 covers 14 residues. The CDR3, as DNA: TGCGCCAGCAGCTTGTTCGCGGGAGCTGAGGAGCAGTACTTC. Its translation is CASSLFAGAEEQYF.

The chain uses TRBV7-2 and TRBJ1-4; D not resolved. The CDR3 spans 16 residues. Looked up from germline, CDR1 is SGHTA and CDR2 is FQGNSA. Trimming took off 1 base at V and 4 bases at J, with 13 bases between the two ends. For the CDR3, the DNA is TGTGCCAGCAGCTTAGAACCCGAAGGAGTTAATGAAAAACTGTTTTTT. It yields the protein CASSLEPEGVNEKLFF.

The gene calls are TRBV6-4 and TRBJ1-5, with D tentatively TRBD1 (5 bases). The V gene lost 4 bases and the J gene lost 4 bases, with 8 bases spanning the gap. CDR3 length: 13 amino acids. Germline CDR1 is MRHNA and CDR2 is SNTAGT. The CDR3 protein is CASSGGENQPQHF. The CDR3 coding sequence is TGTGCCAGCAGTGGGGGGGAGAATCAGCCCCAGCATTTT.

This sequence joins TRBV2 and TRBJ1-2, with TRBD1 matching 7 bases. CDR3 length: 15 amino acids. From germline, CDR1 is SNHLY and CDR2 FYNNEI. J lost 0 bases, V lost 8 bases, and 9 bases had no gene match. The CDR3 DNA reads as TGTGCCAGCCGCAAAGACAGGGAAACTAACTATGGCTACACCTTC. Translation gives CASRKDRETNYGYTF.

The chain uses TRBV28 and TRBJ1-4; no clear D gene. Trimming removed 4 bases from V and 0 bases from J, with 15 bases in between. The CDR3 extends over 17 amino acids. CDR1 is MDHEN and CDR2 is SYDVKM in the germline V gene. CDR3 bases: TGTGCCAGCAGTTCCCCAGAGAATGAGGCAACTAATGAAAAACTGTTTTTT. As protein: CASSSPENEATNEKLFF. Full variable domain (outside the CDR3, taken from reference TRBV28 and TRBJ1-4): DVKVTQSSRYLVKRTGEKVFLECVQDMDHENMFWYRQDPGLGLRLIYFSYDVKMKEKGDIPEGYSVSREKKERFSLILESASTNQTSMYLCASSSPENEATNEKLFFGSGTQLSVL.